This T cell receptor (beta chain) comes out of a study of T-cell reconstitution after alpha-beta-depleted transplantation in children. Study-level findings and limits: At the one-year point after transplant, T-cell counts and TCRbeta diversity were found to come mostly from T cells that had been newly produced. Certain patients had high TCRbeta diversity at day 60, and it came from recipient T cells and thymic progenitors that survived. Reportedly, roughly two months post-transplant, alpha-beta T cells arose from several hundred expanded graft clones.

Trimming took 0 bases from V and 3 from J; bases not matched to a gene: 8. This CDR3 region has 15 residues. Germline V gene data show CDR1 as GTSNPN and CDR2 as SVGIG (reference sequence). This clonotype appeared a single time. Its specificity is unknown. As it was prepared, the TCRbeta library received unique molecular identifiers. MiXCR, run by TCRdb on the PCR reads, gives a single entry per CDR3 protein. The table shows hundreds of thousands of distinct CDR3 sequences, with 15% to 20% occurring only once. This receptor was identified in a boy in the first two years of life who had a stem cell transplant for Wiskott-Aldrich syndrome, so the T cells may come from the graft donor. V and J are TRBV30 and TRBJ2-7; TRBD1 matches at 7 bases. This material consisted of PBMCs, mostly from graft donor cells, taken 360 days after TCRalphabeta/CD19-depleted stem cell transplant. The CDR3 reads CAWSVGPGGSYEQYF. The CDR3 coding sequence is TGTGCCTGGAGTGTAGGCCCAGGGGGAAGCTACGAGCAGTACTTC.